This TCR beta chain was identified during a study of post-analysis software for immune sequencing data. About the study: Recorded subtypes: relapsing-remitting, secondary progressive, progressive-relapsing; some patients unannotated. Study conclusions and caveats: Controls showed lower frequencies than patients for roughly five TRBV segments, and TRBV5-6, TRBV5-1 and TRBV20-1 were among these. Significantly decreased normalized Chao1 diversity was recorded for multiple sclerosis patients relative to controls.

With respect to this clonotype: Its specificity is unknown.

The TCR beta cDNA libraries carried unique molecular identifiers. Input populations of roughly 0.85 to 11 million T cells gave rise to approximately 500,000 cDNA molecules. TCRdb reanalysed the PCR reads using MiXCR and keeps one entry per CDR3 protein. The data show hundreds of thousands of distinct CDR3 sequences, with around 47% seen just once and 1.5% to 2% held by the top ten. Between the trimmed V and J ends, which lost 6 bases and 4 bases, there was a span of 15 bases. CDR1 and CDR2 from the germline V gene are MNHEY and SVGAGI. This CDR3 region has 14 residues. The chain carries TRBV6-5 and TRBJ1-1; unclear D gene. The receptor comes from a girl between 10 and 17 years old with multiple sclerosis. Sequencing input: blood. The CDR3 loop is CASRSGPYGTEAFF. CDR3 nucleotides: TGTGCCAGCAGATCCGGACCTTACGGCACTGAAGCTTTCTTT.